This paragraph covers one T cell receptor (beta chain) sequence. The specificity of this receptor is unknown. Base qualities are missing; no much larger clone stands one base away. The method behind the library was the immunoSEQ multiplex PCR assay. Concerning the study's data processing: A statistical classification framework was developed to diagnose cytomegalovirus status using the catalog of TCR beta chain sequences. In its TCRdb copy, this immuneACCESS table keeps in-frame sequences only and misses some clones. Where compared with another copy, unresolved V genes explain less than half of these, and the others have no known cause. V, J and clone size are those of that table, while D and trimming were read from the DNA. In this sample the table shows 50,000 to 80,000 clones, 90% to 95% of which occur a single time. Together, the top ten hold 5.8% of the sample. After removal of 4 bases from V and 8 bases from J, the junction retains 14 bases not matched to a gene. Reading from cysteine to phenylalanine, the CDR3 counts 18 amino acids. This entry keeps only the CDR3 DNA: 54 bases, framed from base 1. The CDR1 and CDR2 encoded by the germline V gene are MGHRA and YSYEKL.

The sample comes from a study of cytomegalovirus exposure and HLA in healthy donors (dated by TCRdb to 2015 to 2018). As for the study more broadly: A later analysis indicated that the 120 validation repertoires were generated on the platform also employed for the 700 or so repertoires of the first cohort. The aim of the study was to test whether cataloging public T cell receptors could identify signatures of past pathogen exposure. Besides the first cohort of about 730 subjects, a separate validation cohort made up of 95 to 150 different subjects was used. High-throughput TCR immunosequencing, statistical association of individual TCRs with disease status, and machine learning were combined to predict cytomegalovirus infection status.

What the study reported, not specific to this receptor: In both the original and validation cohorts, the classifier was reported to diagnose cytomegalovirus status with high specificity and sensitivity. A later analysis had no HLA typing for the validation cohort, so co-occurrence there was scored across all 120 or so repertoires. The authors suggested that the approach could potentially be generalized to other disease states and immunological phenotypes. Three of the identified cytomegalovirus-associated TCR beta chains were confirmed in vitro to be specific for cytomegalovirus antigens. Of the cluster scores, 85% to 95% were above 0 in a later analysis, which found that TCRs clustered in the first cohort also tended to co-occur in the roughly 130 validation repertoires. Most TCR sequences were observed very rarely across donors, whereas some public TCRs were present in many individuals. The study gave a list of 150 to 200 TCR beta chains associated with cytomegalovirus.

Separate from the roughly 630-subject first cohort, the validation cohort of some 130 subjects was the group to which the donors belonged. Source material: PBMCs. The chain links TRBV4-1 with TRBJ2-1; 13 of the junction bases match TRBD2. The clonotype originates from a young woman in good health and CMV-seropositive. The DNA sequence is TGCGCCAGCAGCCTCAGAATAGGACTAGCGGGAGACGGCGATGAGCAGTTCTTC. This is translated as CASSLRIGLAGDGDEQFF.